This passage covers 19 T cell receptor beta chains from one sample sequenced in a study of T cell responses to AZD1222 COVID-19 vaccine. Generated by immunoSEQ multiplex PCR, the TCRdb table keeps only in-frame clones and is missing some. The profile shows 75,000 to 100,000 clones, around 90% of them singletons. The starting material was peripheral blood, obtained 28 days after the second AZD1222 dose. These receptors all come from an adult who received the AZD1222 COVID-19 vaccine.

The V call is TRBV27, the J call TRBJ1-1; 10 positions match TRBD1. V lost 8 bases to trimming and J lost 5 bases; unmatched junction nucleotides: 11. This CDR3 is 15 amino acids long. Germline V gene data show CDR1 as MNHEY and CDR2 as SMNVEV (reference sequence). The CDR3 spells CASGRGTGAGTEAFF. Written as DNA, the CDR3 is TGTGCCAGCGGCAGAGGGACAGGGGCTGGAACTGAAGCTTTCTTT.

In DNA form, the CDR3 reads TGCGCCAGCAGCTTGGCCGCCACAGGGTCTGGAAACACCATATATTTT. This translates into CASSLAATGSGNTIYF. V gene TRBV5-1 combines with J gene TRBJ1-3; D may be TRBD1 (6 bases). CDR3 length: 16 amino acids. CDR1 is SGHRS and CDR2 is YFSETQ in the germline V gene. V was cut by 0 bases and J by 1 base, with 11 bases left in between.

The chain is built from TRBV4-2 and TRBJ1-5, with D tentatively TRBD1 (6 bases). Germline CDR1 LGHNA, CDR2 YNFKEQ. Trimming left V 1 base short and J 5 bases short, with 12 bases between. This CDR3 has 15 residues. The CDR3: CASSQGEQGDQPQHF. CDR3 DNA: TGTGCCAGCAGCCAAGGGGAACAGGGCGATCAGCCCCAGCATTTT.

The gene calls are TRBV6-4 and TRBJ1-2; D might be TRBD1 (5 bases). The CDR3 has 14 amino acids. Germline V gene sequence: CDR1 MRHNA, CDR2 SNTAGT. Trimming left V 6 bases short and J 8 bases short, with 19 bases between. The CDR3 DNA is TGTGCCAGCAGCCTGTCCGGGGCCTTAGGGGGCTACACCTTC. As protein: CASSLSGALGGYTF.

The V gene is TRBV3-1 (or the pseudogene TRBV3-2), the J gene TRBJ1-1; D is unclear. The V end lost 1 base, the J end lost 8 bases, and 11 bases lay between the germline ends. Germline V gene sequence: CDR1 LGHDT, CDR2 YNNKEL (reference sequence). The CDR3 totals 13 residues. This CDR3 is CASSQGTVNEAFF. The CDR3 DNA is TGTGCCAGCAGCCAAGGGACGGTTAACGAAGCTTTCTTT.

This chain's CDR3 is CASSPDRDQPQHF. For the CDR3, the DNA is TGCGCCAGCAGCCCCGACCGGGATCAGCCCCAGCATTTT. The chain couples TRBV5-1 to TRBJ1-5; D gene ambiguous. Deletions cut 4 bases from V and 5 bases from J, with 10 bases between. Germline loops: CDR1 SGHRS, CDR2 YFSETQ. The CDR3 sequence is 13 residues long.

The chain combines TRBV7-2 with TRBJ2-1; D possibly corresponds to TRBD1 (6 bases). Trimming took 2 bases from V and 4 from J, leaving 12 bases between them. The CDR3 has 15 residues. CDR1 is SGHTA, CDR2 FQGNSA, per germline. The CDR3, as DNA: TGTGCCAGCAGCTTATTGGTACAGGGTTACAATGAGCAGTTCTTC. Amino acids: CASSLLVQGYNEQFF. Full variable domain (outside the CDR3, taken from reference TRBV7-2 and TRBJ2-1): GAGVSQSPSNKVTEKGKDVELRCDPISGHTALYWYRQSLGQGLEFLIYFQGNSAPDKSGLPSDRFSAERTGGSVSTLTIQRTQQEDSAVYLCASSLLVQGYNEQFFGPGTRLTVL.

The rearrangement joins TRBV29-1 to TRBJ1-2; D call uncertain. Germline V gene sequence: CDR1 SQVTM, CDR2 ANQGSEA. The V end was cut by 7 bases, the J end by 5 bases, with 11 bases between. CDR3 length: 11 amino acids. This chain's CDR3 is CSALYSYGYTF. CDR3 DNA sequence: TGCAGCGCCCTATACAGTTATGGCTACACCTTC.

The chain carries TRBV6-5 and TRBJ1-1; a weak D match, TRBD1 (5 bases). CDR1 and CDR2 from the germline V gene are MNHEY and SVGAGI. The V and J ends lost 4 bases and 1 base respectively, with 13 bases between them. The CDR3 totals 15 residues. In nucleotides, the CDR3 is TGTGCCAGCAGTTCATCGGGACGGAGGAACACTGAAGCTTTCTTT. It is translated as CASSSSGRRNTEAFF.

The V gene is TRBV6-5, the J gene TRBJ2-7, with no clear D. The germline V gene has CDR1 MNHEY and CDR2 SVGAGI. This CDR3 region has 14 residues. The V and J ends lost 3 bases and 4 bases respectively, with 13 bases between them. CDR3 nucleotide sequence: TGTGCCAGCAGTTATGAAGGGTTCGGGTACGAGCAGTACTTC. Translated: CASSYEGFGYEQYF.

The chain combines TRBV30 with TRBJ2-3; D might be TRBD2 (5 bases). The CDR3 loop spans 16 amino acids. Trimming removed 6 bases from V and 4 bases from J, with 23 bases in between. The germline CDR1 and CDR2 sequences are GTSNPN and SVGIG (reference sequence). DNA for the CDR3: TGTGCCTGTAGGCATGGACTTCCAACCCCCGCAGATACGCAGTATTTT. Amino acid sequence: CACRHGLPTPADTQYF.

This clone has just one count. The chain is built from TRBV6-5 and TRBJ2-1; perhaps D is TRBD1 or TRBD2 (6 bases each). The CDR3 is 14 residues long. The V gene's germline CDR1 is MNHEY and CDR2 SVGAGI. The V end was cut by 0 bases, the J end by 8 bases, with 11 bases between. The CDR3 region has the DNA TGTGCCAGCAGTTACTCGAGGGGGGTCGATGAGCAGTTCTTC. It yields the protein CASSYSRGVDEQFF.

The chain uses TRBV30 and TRBJ1-5; perhaps TRBD1 as D (5 bases). The CDR3 extends over 12 amino acids. The V end lost 1 base, the J end lost 9 bases, and 10 bases lay between the germline ends. Germline loops: CDR1 GTSNPN, CDR2 SVGIG (reference sequence). The CDR3 DNA reads as TGTGCCTGGAGTGCGGGGACGATGCCCCAGCATTTT. Amino acid sequence: CAWSAGTMPQHF. The whole variable domain, remainder taken from reference TRBV30 and TRBJ1-5, is SQTIHQWPATLVQPVGSPLSLECTVEGTSNPNLYWYRQAAGRGLQLLFYSVGIGQISSEVPQNLSASRPQDRQFILSSKKLLLSDSGFYLCAWSAGTMPQHFGDGTRLSIL.

This clone showed up just once. The J gene is TRBJ2-3, the V gene TRBV6-5; 9 positions match TRBD2. The CDR3 is made up of 14 amino acids. V gave up 5 bases and J gave up 2 bases; unmatched junction bases: 2. Germline values: CDR1 MNHEY, CDR2 SVGAGI. The CDR3 spells CASSLAGNTDTQYF. The CDR3 DNA sequence: TGTGCCAGCAGTCTAGCGGGAAACACAGATACGCAGTATTTT.

The J gene is TRBJ2-5, the V gene TRBV28, with 14 bases identical to TRBD2. Germline V lookup: CDR1 MDHEN, CDR2 SYDVKM. The CDR3 length is 16 residues. J gave up 2 bases and V 5 bases, and 4 bases lay outside the gene matches. CDR3 in DNA: TGTGCCAGCAGTACGGGACTAGCGGGGGAGCAAGAGACCCAGTACTTC. Its translation is CASSTGLAGEQETQYF. Using reference TRBV28 and TRBJ2-5 for the parts outside the CDR3, the full variable domain is DVKVTQSSRYLVKRTGEKVFLECVQDMDHENMFWYRQDPGLGLRLIYFSYDVKMKEKGDIPEGYSVSREKKERFSLILESASTNQTSMYLCASSTGLAGEQETQYFGPGTRLLVL.

The CDR3 DNA reads TGTGCCAGCAGCAGGCGGGGGGCCCATAGCACAGATACGCAGTATTTT. Translating gives CASSRRGAHSTDTQYF. The rearrangement joins TRBV11-2 to TRBJ2-3; 8 bases fit TRBD2. The V gene's germline CDR1 is SGHAT and CDR2 FQNNGV. This CDR3 spans 16 amino acids. V lost 5 bases, J lost 0 bases, and 7 bases stayed unmatched.

The CDR3 DNA follows: TGTGCCAGCAGCCCCGGCGGCCTTGCCACTAGCACAGATACGCAGTATTTT. Encoded protein: CASSPGGLATSTDTQYF. This sequence joins TRBV7-2 and TRBJ2-3; no firm D call. CDR3 length: 17 residues. Germline assignment: CDR1 SGHTA and CDR2 FQGNSA. Deletions cut 5 bases from V and 0 bases from J, with 18 bases between. Using reference TRBV7-2 and TRBJ2-3 for the parts outside the CDR3, the full variable domain is GAGVSQSPSNKVTEKGKDVELRCDPISGHTALYWYRQSLGQGLEFLIYFQGNSAPDKSGLPSDRFSAERTGGSVSTLTIQRTQQEDSAVYLCASSPGGLATSTDTQYFGPGTRLTVL.

To note about this clone: The sample carries other DNA sequences with the same CDR3. The chain links TRBV4-2 to TRBJ1-2; D is ambiguous. The CDR3 has 13 residues. Trimming removed 1 base from V and 2 bases from J, with 5 bases in between. Looked up from germline, CDR1 is LGHNA and CDR2 is YNFKEQ. The CDR3 DNA reads TGTGCCAGCAGCCAAGGAGGGAACTATGGCTACACCTTC. Protein: CASSQGGNYGYTF.

V and J are TRBV6-5 and TRBJ1-4, with TRBD1 matching 7 bases. V shed 7 bases, J shed 6 bases, and the junction held 8 bases outside the gene matches. The CDR3 has 14 amino acids. Germline-derived CDR1 and CDR2 are MNHEY and SVGAGI. The CDR3 bases are TGTGCCAGCACCAAGGGAGGGGGCGATGAAAAACTGTTTTTT. This codes for CASTKGGGDEKLFF.